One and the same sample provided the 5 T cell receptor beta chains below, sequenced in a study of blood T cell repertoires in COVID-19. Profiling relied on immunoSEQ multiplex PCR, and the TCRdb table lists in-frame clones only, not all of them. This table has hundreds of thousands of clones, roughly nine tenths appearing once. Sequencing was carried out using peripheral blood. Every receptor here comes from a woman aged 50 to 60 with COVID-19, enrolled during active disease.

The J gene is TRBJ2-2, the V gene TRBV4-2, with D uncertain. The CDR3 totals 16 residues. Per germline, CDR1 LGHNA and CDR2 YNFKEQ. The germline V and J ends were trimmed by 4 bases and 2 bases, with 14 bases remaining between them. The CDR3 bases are TGTGCCAGCAGCCCAAACAGTCTGGCCAACACCGGGGAGCTGTTTTTT. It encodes CASSPNSLANTGELFF.

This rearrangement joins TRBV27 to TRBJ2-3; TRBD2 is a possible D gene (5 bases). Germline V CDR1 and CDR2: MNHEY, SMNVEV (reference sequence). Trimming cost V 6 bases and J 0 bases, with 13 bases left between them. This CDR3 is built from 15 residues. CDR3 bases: TGTGCCAGCAGCCCTACCTGGACTAGCACAGATACGCAGTATTTT. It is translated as CASSPTWTSTDTQYF.

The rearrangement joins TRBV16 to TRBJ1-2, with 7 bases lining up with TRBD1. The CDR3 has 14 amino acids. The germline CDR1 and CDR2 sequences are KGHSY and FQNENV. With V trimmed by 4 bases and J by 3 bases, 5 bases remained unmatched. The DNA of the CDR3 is TGTGCCAGCAGCCTCAACACAGGGGACTATGGCTACACCTTC. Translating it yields CASSLNTGDYGYTF.

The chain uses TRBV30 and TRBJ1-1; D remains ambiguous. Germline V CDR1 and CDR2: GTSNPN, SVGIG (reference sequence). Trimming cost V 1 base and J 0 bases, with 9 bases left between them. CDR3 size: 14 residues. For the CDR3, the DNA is TGTGCCTGGAGTGCACACCTCATGAACACTGAAGCTTTCTTT. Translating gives CAWSAHLMNTEAFF.

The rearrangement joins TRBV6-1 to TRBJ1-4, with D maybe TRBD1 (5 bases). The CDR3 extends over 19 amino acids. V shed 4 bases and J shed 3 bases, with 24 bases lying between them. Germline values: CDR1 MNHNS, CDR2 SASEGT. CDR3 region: CASSGGPHGRVLSNEKLFF. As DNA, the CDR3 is TGTGCCAGCAGTGGGGGACCCCACGGGAGGGTGCTATCTAATGAAAAACTGTTTTTT.